The rows below give T cell receptor beta chains drawn from one sample of a study of cytomegalovirus exposure and HLA in healthy donors. The table came from immunoSEQ multiplex PCR; TCRdb's copy has only in-frame clones and leaves some out. The repertoire holds some 180,000 clones, with roughly 80% as singletons. Sequenced input: PBMCs. These receptor sequences come from a girl under 18 in good health and CMV-seropositive. Both conserved end residues are part of each CDR3. The order of the fields is CDR3 length, V gene, CDR3 protein.

13	TRBV27	CASSLPGGTEAFF
16	TRBV6-6	CASTQEGQGSSYEQYF
17	TRBV7-9	CASSSPVLASSTDTQYF
13	TRBV5-1	CASSLPKAGEQYF
14	TRBV11-2	CASSLQGLNQPQHF
15	TRBV4-2	CASSQDTGGASEQYF
15	TRBV30	CAWSSGLSGANVLTF
12	TRBV19	CASSIGGHGYTF
15	TRBV15	CATSGGGGAWETQYF
14	TRBV5-1	CASSLGGGINGYTF
13	TRBV6-5	CASSRGLAYEQYF
13	TRBV30	CAWSQQASYEQYF
12	TRBV2	CASSEPNQPQHF
11	TRBV30	CAWGAQETQYF
17	TRBV27	CASSLLRSSGMTNEQFF
15	TRBV10-1	CASSESITGGSPLHF
13	TRBV4-1	CASSQTGSDTQYF
17	TRBV7-8	CASSLNGGTGGNQPQHF
15	TRBV4-3	CASSKGAGGRDEQYF
13	TRBV6-5	CASSYTVQETQYF
14	TRBV13	CASSLGGSSYEQYF
15	TRBV27	CASSFSTSGFYEQYF